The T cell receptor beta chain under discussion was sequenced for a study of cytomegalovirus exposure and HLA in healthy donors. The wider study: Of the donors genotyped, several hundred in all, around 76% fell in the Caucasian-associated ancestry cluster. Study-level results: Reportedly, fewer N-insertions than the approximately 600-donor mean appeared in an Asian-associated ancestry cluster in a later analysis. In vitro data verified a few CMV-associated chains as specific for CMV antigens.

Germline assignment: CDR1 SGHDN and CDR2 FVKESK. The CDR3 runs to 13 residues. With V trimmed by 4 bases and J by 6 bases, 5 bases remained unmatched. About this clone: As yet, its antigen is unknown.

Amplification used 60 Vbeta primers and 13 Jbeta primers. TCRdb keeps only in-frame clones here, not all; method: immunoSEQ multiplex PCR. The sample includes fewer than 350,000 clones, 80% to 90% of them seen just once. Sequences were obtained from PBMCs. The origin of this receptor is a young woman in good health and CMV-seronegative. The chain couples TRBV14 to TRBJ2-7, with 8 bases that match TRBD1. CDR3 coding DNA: TGTGCCAGCAGCCGAACGACAGGGGTCGAGCAGTACTTC. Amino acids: CASSRTTGVEQYF.